This TCR beta chain derives from a study of beta chain features in type 1 diabetes. This clone was seen more than once but under ten times. As yet, its antigen is unknown. The investigators reverse transcribed all of the isolated RNA, so they sequenced expressed TCRB transcripts. Some 3.6 million reads on average were seen across naive, central memory and regulatory T cell samples. The data were produced by immunoSEQ multiplex PCR, yet TCRdb's version contains in-frame clones alone and is incomplete. The sample holds about 180,000 clones, about 7.9% seen once. General study findings and limits: Type 1 diabetes patients had moderately but significantly shorter TCRB CDR3s in all four CD4+ subsets. Within the patient group, naive, central memory and Treg TCRB repertoires appeared more similar to each other than within healthy donors.

The CDR3 is made up of 15 amino acids. CDR1 is SGHRS, CDR2 YFSETQ, per germline. After removal of 3 bases from V and 2 bases from J, the junction contained 7 bases not matched to a gene. Naive, central memory, regulatory and stem cell-like memory cells within the CD4+ compartment were sorted using CD45RO/CCR7/CD25/CD127/CD95/CD27. Sorted populations were all over 98% pure. The V call is TRBV5-1, the J call TRBJ2-5; 7 positions match TRBD2. This TCR derives from a young man with type 1 diabetes. The sample comprised central memory CD4+ T cells from blood. The CDR3 sequence is CASSSGGGRQETQYF. CDR3 DNA: TGCGCCAGCAGCTCGGGGGGTGGTCGGCAAGAGACCCAGTACTTC.